Below, 21 T cell receptor beta chains from the same sample are listed, as sequenced in a study of cytotoxic CD8 clonotypes in ibrutinib-treated CLL. Generated by immunoSEQ multiplex PCR, the TCRdb table keeps only in-frame clones and is missing some. The sample gives under 150,000 clones, approximately 80% of which show up once; around 3% is in the top ten. The sample was PBMCs, taken after 24 months of ibrutinib treatment. These receptors all stem from a human donor with chronic lymphocytic leukemia.

This chain links TRBV7-2 with TRBJ2-3; unclear D gene. Germline V gene data show CDR1 as SGHTA and CDR2 as FQGNSA. The CDR3 consists of 16 residues. Trimming cost V 0 bases and J 4 bases, with 14 bases left between them. CDR3 sequence: CASSLAGSTFADTQYF. CDR3 coding DNA: TGTGCCAGCAGCTTAGCAGGTAGCACGTTCGCAGATACGCAGTATTTT.

This chain joins TRBV19 and TRBJ2-5; 7 bases match TRBD1. The CDR3 extends over 14 amino acids. Trimming cost V 3 bases and J 4 bases; bases outside gene matches: 5. CDR1 and CDR2 (germline): LNHDA, SQIVND (reference sequence). CDR3: CASSIGGQAETQYF. The CDR3 DNA reads TGTGCCAGTAGTATCGGAGGACAGGCAGAGACCCAGTACTTC.

This chain links TRBV5-1 with TRBJ1-4, with D possibly being TRBD1 (5 bases). Trimming took 0 bases from V and 3 from J, leaving 15 bases between them. The germline gives CDR1 SGHRS, CDR2 YFSETQ. This CDR3 contains 17 residues. The CDR3 region has the DNA TGCGCCAGCAGCTTGGAGGGGCAGGGAACAGCTAATGAAAAACTGTTTTTT. Its translation: CASSLEGQGTANEKLFF.

The V call is TRBV6-5, the J call TRBJ2-7; D is perhaps TRBD1 (6 bases). Per germline, CDR1 MNHEY and CDR2 SVGAGI. The ends were cut back, 0 bases at V and 2 bases at J, with 14 bases in the middle. This CDR3 contains 16 residues. The CDR3 DNA is TGTGCCAGCAGTTACTCCCCACAGGGTAGTCCCTACGAGCAGTACTTC. Its translation is CASSYSPQGSPYEQYF.

The V and J genes are TRBV18 and TRBJ2-2; TRBD1 aligns across 7 bases. The germline V gene has CDR1 KGHSH and CDR2 LQKENI. V shed 4 bases and J 0 bases; nucleotides not matched to a gene: 11. This CDR3 comprises 18 residues. CDR3 sequence reads: CASSRAPTGTANTGELFF. CDR3 nucleotides: TGTGCCAGCTCACGGGCCCCCACCGGGACAGCGAACACCGGGGAGCTGTTTTTT.

This chain connects TRBV11-3 to TRBJ2-5, with D possibly matching TRBD1 (5 bases). This CDR3 is 13 amino acids long. The germline CDR1 and CDR2 sequences are SGHNT and YENEEA. The V end lost 2 bases, the J end lost 2 bases, and 6 bases lay between the germline ends. CDR3 sequence: CASSLNRQETQYF. Written as DNA, the CDR3 is TGTGCCAGCAGCTTAAACAGGCAAGAGACCCAGTACTTC.

The chain uses TRBV7-7 and TRBJ2-1; possibly TRBD2 for D (7 bases). Germline CDR1 SSHAT, CDR2 FNYEAQ (reference sequence). Trimming removed 2 bases from V and 0 bases from J, with 14 bases in between. This CDR3 spans 17 amino acids. CDR3 region: CASSLRPGGVSYNEQFF. CDR3 coding DNA: TGTGCCAGCAGCTTACGACCGGGGGGCGTCTCCTACAATGAGCAGTTCTTC.

This chain links TRBV5-1 with TRBJ1-4; D ambiguous. CDR3 size: 15 residues. CDR1 and CDR2 from the germline V gene are SGHRS and YFSETQ. V lost 4 bases, J lost 1 base, and 11 bases lay in between. The CDR3 region is CASSPRGETNEKLFF. The CDR3 DNA sequence: TGCGCCAGCAGCCCCCGTGGAGAAACTAATGAAAAACTGTTTTTT.

This clone appeared once. V gene TRBV7-6 combines with J gene TRBJ2-7; a weak D match, TRBD2 (6 bases). Trimming cost V 5 bases and J 4 bases, with 15 bases left between them. The CDR3 spans 14 residues. From germline, CDR1 is SGHVS and CDR2 FNYEAQ. The CDR3 protein is CASSPGGFGYEQYF. CDR3 in DNA: TGTGCCAGCAGCCCTGGGGGGTTTGGGTACGAGCAGTACTTC. Full variable domain (missing parts from reference TRBV7-6 and TRBJ2-7): GAGVSQSPRYKVTKRGQDVALRCDPISGHVSLYWYRQALGQGPEFLTYFNYEAQQDKSGLPNDRFSAERPEGSISTLTIQRTEQRDSAMYRCASSPGGFGYEQYFGPGTRLTVT.

This clone was recorded only once. The chain is built from TRBV6-6 and TRBJ1-2; D unresolved. Germline V gives CDR1 MNHNY, CDR2 SVGAGI (reference sequence). The V end lost 5 bases, the J end lost 8 bases, and 18 bases lay between the germline ends. The CDR3 is 14 residues long. The CDR3: CASSLRHNLEGYTF. CDR3 sequence (DNA): TGTGCCAGCAGTCTCCGGCATAACCTAGAGGGCTACACCTTC.

The V gene is TRBV4-3, the J gene TRBJ1-2, with 11 nucleotides matching TRBD1. V gave up 1 base and J gave up 5 bases; unmatched junction bases: 6. The CDR3 is made up of 16 amino acids. The V gene's germline CDR1 is LGHNA and CDR2 YSLEER. The CDR3 DNA is TGCGCCAGCAGCCAAGCGGGGACAGGGGGAATTTATGGCTACACCTTC. The encoded protein is CASSQAGTGGIYGYTF.

The DNA of the CDR3 is TGTGCCAGCAGTTCCCCTTCGGGGACCGGGAACACTGAAGCTTTCTTT. Its translation: CASSSPSGTGNTEAFF. The chain links TRBV28 to TRBJ1-1; D might be TRBD1 (5 bases). Germline CDR1 and CDR2: MDHEN and SYDVKM. Trimming removed 4 bases at V and 1 base at J, with 16 bases between. The CDR3 sequence is 16 residues long. The full variable domain, rest sourced from reference TRBV28 and TRBJ1-1, is DVKVTQSSRYLVKRTGEKVFLECVQDMDHENMFWYRQDPGLGLRLIYFSYDVKMKEKGDIPEGYSVSREKKERFSLILESASTNQTSMYLCASSSPSGTGNTEAFFGQGTRLTVV.

The chain carries TRBV7-9 and TRBJ2-7; 8 bases agree with TRBD1. This CDR3 is 16 amino acids long. V shed 5 bases and J 0 bases; nucleotides not matched to a gene: 9. Germline V CDR1 and CDR2: SEHNR, FQNEAQ (reference sequence). This chain's CDR3 is CASSEGDRTSSYEQYF. DNA of the CDR3: TGTGCCAGCAGCGAGGGGGACAGGACCAGCTCCTACGAGCAGTACTTC.

The chain has TRBV28 and TRBJ2-2; possible D gene TRBD2, 6 bases. Deletions cut 7 bases from V and 6 bases from J, with 12 bases between. The CDR3 runs to 13 residues. The germline gives CDR1 MDHEN, CDR2 SYDVKM. The CDR3 coding sequence is TGTGCCAGCACCAGACTAGGGGCCGGGGAGCTGTTTTTT. Translating it yields CASTRLGAGELFF.

This rearrangement joins TRBV5-1 to TRBJ2-7, with 9 bases identical to TRBD1. In germline, CDR1 is SGHRS, CDR2 YFSETQ. The CDR3 has 15 amino acids. V lost 4 bases and J lost 3; bases outside the gene matches: 8. The CDR3 loop is CASSLPGTGFYEQYF. The CDR3 DNA sequence: TGCGCCAGCAGCCTTCCCGGGACAGGGTTCTACGAGCAGTACTTC.

The CDR3 bases are TGTGCCAGCAGTCAAGTACGGGTTGCCAAAAACATTCAGTACTTC. Translating gives CASSQVRVAKNIQYF. This chain uses TRBV7-2 with TRBJ2-4, with D hard to call. The ends were cut back, 6 bases at V and 1 base at J, with 13 bases in the middle. The CDR3 has 15 amino acids. Germline assignment: CDR1 SGHTA and CDR2 FQGNSA. The full variable domain, in which reference TRBV7-2 and TRBJ2-4 provide the parts outside the CDR3, is GAGVSQSPSNKVTEKGKDVELRCDPISGHTALYWYRQSLGQGLEFLIYFQGNSAPDKSGLPSDRFSAERTGGSVSTLTIQRTQQEDSAVYLCASSQVRVAKNIQYFGAGTRLSVL.

This clone was counted between two and nine times. Different DNA sequences within this sample yield the same CDR3. This chain connects TRBV7-9 to TRBJ1-4, with D perhaps matching TRBD1 (6 bases). V was pared by 1 base and J by 8 bases, with 11 bases between. Germline CDR1 and CDR2: SEHNR and FQNEAQ (reference sequence). The CDR3 totals 14 residues. The CDR3 loop is CASSLGGGGEKLFF. In DNA, the CDR3 is TGTGCCAGCAGCTTAGGAGGAGGGGGGGAAAAACTGTTTTTT.

This chain joins TRBV7-2 and TRBJ2-3; TRBD2 matches at 10 bases. Unmatched junction bases numbered 13, after V lost 1 base and J lost 6 bases. The CDR3 is 18 residues long. Germline values: CDR1 SGHTA, CDR2 FQGNSA. The DNA of the CDR3 is TGTGCCAGCAGCTTAGTTTTGCTAGCGGGGGCCCTGGGGGATACGCAGTATTTT. This codes for CASSLVLLAGALGDTQYF.

V is TRBV6-6 and J is TRBJ2-2, with a tentative D call TRBD1 (5 bases). The germline V gene has CDR1 MNHNY and CDR2 SVGAGI (reference sequence). The CDR3 covers 13 residues. The V end was cut by 2 bases, the J end by 7 bases, with 8 bases between. CDR3 loop: CASSYEGDGELFF. The DNA of the CDR3 is TGTGCCAGCAGTTACGAAGGGGACGGGGAGCTGTTTTTT.

This chain uses TRBV7-9 with TRBJ1-2, with no clear D. Trimming shortened V by 4 bases and J by 6 bases, and 12 bases separated the two germline ends. The CDR3 is 13 amino acids. Germline lookup yields CDR1 SEHNR and CDR2 FQNEAQ (reference sequence). Here the CDR3 DNA reads TGTGCCAGCAGCTATGGATCCGCCGATGGCTACACCTTC. It yields the protein CASSYGSADGYTF.

V gene TRBV7-2 combines with J gene TRBJ2-7, with D perhaps TRBD1 (6 bases). Germline V lookup: CDR1 SGHTA, CDR2 FQGNSA. The V and J ends lost 1 base and 9 bases respectively, with 10 bases between them. This CDR3 has 12 amino acids. The CDR3 region is CASSLGQAGQYF. The CDR3, as DNA: TGTGCCAGCAGCTTAGGACAGGCTGGGCAGTACTTC.